This paragraph covers one TCR beta chain sequence. With iRepertoire HTBI primers and Arm-PCR of CDR3 regions, TCR beta libraries were built. TCRdb re-derived calls from the multiplex PCR reads in MiXCR, one entry per CDR3 protein. This table has some 330,000 distinct CDR3 sequences, 12% appearing once. The V end was cut by 2 bases, the J end by 2 bases, with 13 bases between. The CDR3 has 15 residues. The germline gives CDR1 SGHDT, CDR2 YYEEEE. These data originate in a study of regulatory T cells in long-lasting Graves disease. Regarding time point: newly diagnosed GD, antithyroid drugs for less than 3 months. PBMC-derived RNA was used for the TCR library. The same specimen was also included in a second study, on T cells in Graves' hyperthyroidism and ophthalmopathy.

This receptor was obtained from a woman aged 18-35 years with Graves disease. Sequences were derived from peripheral blood mononuclear cells (PBMCs), sampled at new diagnosis, from a patient treated with antithyroid drugs. The chain carries TRBV5-6 and TRBJ2-5; D is ambiguous. The CDR3 sequence is CASSFSQEEQETQYF. Here the CDR3 DNA reads TGTGCCAGCAGCTTTAGTCAGGAAGAACAAGAGACCCAGTACTTC.